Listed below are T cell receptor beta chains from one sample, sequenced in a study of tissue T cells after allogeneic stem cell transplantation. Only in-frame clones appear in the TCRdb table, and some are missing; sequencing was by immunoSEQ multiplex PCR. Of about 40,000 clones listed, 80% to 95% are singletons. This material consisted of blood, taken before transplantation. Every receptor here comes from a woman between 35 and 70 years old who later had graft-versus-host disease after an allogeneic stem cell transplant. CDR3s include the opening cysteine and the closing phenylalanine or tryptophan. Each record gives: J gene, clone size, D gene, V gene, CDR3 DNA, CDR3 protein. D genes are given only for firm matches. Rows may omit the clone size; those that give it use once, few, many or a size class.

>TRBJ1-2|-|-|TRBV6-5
TGTGCCAGCAGTTTCGGGATCATCTATGGCTACACCTTC
CASSFGIIYGYTF
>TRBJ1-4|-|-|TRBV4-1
TGCGCCAGCAGCCAAGTGGGGTATAGTAATGAAAAACTGTTTTTT
CASSQVGYSNEKLFF
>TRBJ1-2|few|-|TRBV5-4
TGTGCCAGCAGCAGAGAGAGACGGATCTATGGCTACACCTTC
CASSRERRIYGYTF
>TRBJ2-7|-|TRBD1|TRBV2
TGTGCCAGCAGCGGACTTGGGACAGGGCAAACCCCCTACGAGCAGTACTTC
CASSGLGTGQTPYEQYF
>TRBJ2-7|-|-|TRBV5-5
TGTGCCAGCAGCTTTGCGGGTCTCGAGCAGTACTTC
CASSFAGLEQYF
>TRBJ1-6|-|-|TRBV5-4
TGTGCCAGCAGCTTGGATAATTCACCCCTCCACTTT
CASSLDNSPLHF
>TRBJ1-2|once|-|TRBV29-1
TGCAGCGTATTATCGTTCTATGGCTACACCTTC
CSVLSFYGYTF
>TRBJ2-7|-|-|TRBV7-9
TGTGCCAGCAGCATCCTAGCGACCTGGGACGAGCAGTACTTC
CASSILATWDEQYF
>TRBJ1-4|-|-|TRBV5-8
TGTGCCAGCAGCCCGACCAGCTTTGCAGGCGGGGAAAAACTGTTTTTT
CASSPTSFAGGEKLFF
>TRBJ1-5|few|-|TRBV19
TGTGCCAGTAGTATAGGGCAGGGATATAGCAATCAGCCCCAGCATTTT
CASSIGQGYSNQPQHF
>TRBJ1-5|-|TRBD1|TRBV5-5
TGTGCCAGCAGCCTGACGGACAGGGGGGCAGTTCAGCCCCAGCATTTT
CASSLTDRGAVQPQHF
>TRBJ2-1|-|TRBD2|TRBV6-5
TGTGCCAGCAGTTCAGTACTAGCGGGGCGCTACAATGAGCAGTTCTTC
CASSSVLAGRYNEQFF
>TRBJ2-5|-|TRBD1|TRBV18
TGTGCCAGCTCCCCCGGGACAGGACAAGAGACCCAGTACTTC
CASSPGTGQETQYF
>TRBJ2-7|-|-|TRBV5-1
TGCGCCAGCAGCTTGGCCGTCGGGGGAGGTGCCTACGAGCAGTACTTC
CASSLAVGGGAYEQYF
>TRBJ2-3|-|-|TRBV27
TGTGCCAGCAGTTTGGCCGGGACTTCTAGCACAGATACGCAGTATTTT
CASSLAGTSSTDTQYF
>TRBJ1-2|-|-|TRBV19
TGTGCCAGTAGGAAACCTACGGGACTGGAGAACACTAACTATGGCTACACCTTC
CASRKPTGLENTNYGYTF
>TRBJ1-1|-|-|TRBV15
TGTGCCACCAGCAGAGAGGGAGTGGGCCAGAGGAATGAAGCTTTCTTT
CATSREGVGQRNEAFF
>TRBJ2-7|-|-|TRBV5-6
TGTGCCAGCAGCTTTACTGCGACAGTGGAGTACTTC
CASSFTATVEYF
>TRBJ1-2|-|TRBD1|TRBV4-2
TGTGCCAGCAGCCAAGGCGGACAGGGGATACCATTGGCGGGCTACACCTTC
CASSQGGQGIPLAGYTF
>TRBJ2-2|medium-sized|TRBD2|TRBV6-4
TGTGCCAGCAGTGGACTAGCCTCCGGGGAGCTGTTTTTT
CASSGLASGELFF
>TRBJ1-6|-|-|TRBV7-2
TGTGCCAGCTCCTTTACCGGAGGTCTTAATTCACCCCTCCACTTT
CASSFTGGLNSPLHF
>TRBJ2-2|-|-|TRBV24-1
TGTGCCACCAGTGATACTGGGGCGCCTAACACCGGGGAGCTGTTTTTT
CATSDTGAPNTGELFF
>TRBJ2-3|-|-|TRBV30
TGTGCCTGGACAGGGGCCCCCTTTAGCACAGATACGCAGTATTTT
CAWTGAPFSTDTQYF
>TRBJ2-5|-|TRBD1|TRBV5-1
TGCGCCAGCAGCTTAAGGACAGGGGGAGAAGAGACCCAGTACTTC
CASSLRTGGEETQYF
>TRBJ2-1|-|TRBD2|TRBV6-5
TGTGCCAGCAGTTTACAAGCGGGAGACTCCGAGCAGTTCTTC
CASSLQAGDSEQFF
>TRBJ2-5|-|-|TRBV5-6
TGTGCCAGCAGCTTGGATGTGTACCCCCGAGAGACCCAGTACTTC
CASSLDVYPRETQYF
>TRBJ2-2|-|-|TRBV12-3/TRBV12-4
TGTGCCAGCAGTTTAGCGGTCGGGGAGCTGTTTTTT
CASSLAVGELFF
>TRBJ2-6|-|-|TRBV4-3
TGCGCCAGCAGCCAAACCTACCTGTATGGGGCCAACGTCCTGACTTTC
CASSQTYLYGANVLTF
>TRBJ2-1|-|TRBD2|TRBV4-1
TGCGCCAGCAGCCTACCGGGACTAGGGAGGCCGGAGCAGTTCTTC
CASSLPGLGRPEQFF
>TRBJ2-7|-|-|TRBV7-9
TGTGCCAGCAGCTTGCAGGGAGGGGGCGAGCAGTACTTC
CASSLQGGGEQYF
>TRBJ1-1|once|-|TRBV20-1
TGCAGGGCTAAGGAGGGGGAAGCTTTCTTT
CRAKEGEAFF
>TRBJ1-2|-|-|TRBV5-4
TGTGCCAGCAGCGCCGGGCTTTATGGCTACACCTTC
CASSAGLYGYTF
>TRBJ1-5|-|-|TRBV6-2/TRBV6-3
TGTGCCAGCAGTTGGGTTGCGCATCAGCCCCAGCATTTT
CASSWVAHQPQHF
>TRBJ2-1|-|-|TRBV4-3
TGCGCCAGCAGCCAAGGTACGGGGGTAAATGAGCAGTTCTTC
CASSQGTGVNEQFF
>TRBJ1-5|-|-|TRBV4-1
TGCGCCAGCAGCCAAGACACCCCAAACGGGGGAAATCAGCCCCAGCATTTT
CASSQDTPNGGNQPQHF
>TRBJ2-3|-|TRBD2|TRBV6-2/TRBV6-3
TGTGCCAGCAGTTACGAGAGCGGGAGGATCACAGATACGCAGTATTTT
CASSYESGRITDTQYF
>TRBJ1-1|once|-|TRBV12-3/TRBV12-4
TGTGCCAGCAGTTTACAGGTTTATACTGAAGCTTTCTTT
CASSLQVYTEAFF
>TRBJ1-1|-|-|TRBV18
TGTGCCAGCTCACCACCAATGGGGCGGACTGAAGCTTTCTTT
CASSPPMGRTEAFF
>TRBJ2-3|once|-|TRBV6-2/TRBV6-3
TGTGCCAGCAGTCCCCTTACAGGGTGGACAGATACGCAGTATTTT
CASSPLTGWTDTQYF
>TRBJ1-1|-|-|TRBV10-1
TGCGCCAGCAGTGAGGCGCCCATGAACACTGAAGCTTTCTTT
CASSEAPMNTEAFF
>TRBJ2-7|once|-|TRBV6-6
TGTGCCAGCAGTTACTCGTTACAGAACTACGAGCAGTACTTC
CASSYSLQNYEQYF
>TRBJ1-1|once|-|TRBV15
TGTGCCACCAGCACGGGGGTGGCGGCTGAAGCTTTCTTT
CATSTGVAAEAFF
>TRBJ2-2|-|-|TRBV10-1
TGCGCCAGCAGTGTCTATTCGGGGAGCGGGGAGCTGTTTTTT
CASSVYSGSGELFF
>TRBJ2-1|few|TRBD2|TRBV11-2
TGTGCCAGCAGCTTAGCGGTACTAGCGGGAGTGTTCTTC
CASSLAVLAGVFF
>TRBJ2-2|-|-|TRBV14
TGTGCCAGCAGCTGGGGCGGGACTCGCAACACCGGGGAGCTGTTTTTT
CASSWGGTRNTGELFF
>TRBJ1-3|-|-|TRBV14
TGTGCCAGCAGCCAAGTTCCGGGCTACTCTGGAAACACCATATATTTT
CASSQVPGYSGNTIYF
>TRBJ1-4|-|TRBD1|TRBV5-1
TGCGCCAGCAGCCCCTGGACAGGTACAACTAATGAAAAACTGTTTTTT
CASSPWTGTTNEKLFF
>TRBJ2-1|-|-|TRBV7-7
TGTGCTAGCAGCCTCGGGAGCTCTGGGACCAATGAGCAGTTCTTC
CASSLGSSGTNEQFF
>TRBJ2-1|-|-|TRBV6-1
TGTGCCAGCAGTGAACCCGGCTACGTGGGCAATGAGCAGTTCTTC
CASSEPGYVGNEQFF
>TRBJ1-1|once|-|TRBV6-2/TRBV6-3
TGTGCCAGCAGTTATAACGCAGGGGTTCCTGAAGCTTTCTTT
CASSYNAGVPEAFF
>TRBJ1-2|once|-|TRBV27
TGTGCCAGCAGTTCCTTGCGGGGAGGAGGTAACTATGGCTACACCTTC
CASSSLRGGGNYGYTF
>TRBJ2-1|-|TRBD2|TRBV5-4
TGTGCCAGCAGCACCGACGGGAGGTCCTACAATGAGCAGTTCTTC
CASSTDGRSYNEQFF
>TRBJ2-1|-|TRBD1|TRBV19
TGTGCCAGTAATAGTTGGTCACAGGGGTCGAATGAGCAGTTCTTC
CASNSWSQGSNEQFF
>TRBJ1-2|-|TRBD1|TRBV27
TGTGCCAGCAGTTCCCGGGACAGTAACTATGGCTACACCTTC
CASSSRDSNYGYTF
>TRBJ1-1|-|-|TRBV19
TGTGCCAGTAGTATGGGGGACGGGAGCCCCACTGAAGCTTTCTTT
CASSMGDGSPTEAFF